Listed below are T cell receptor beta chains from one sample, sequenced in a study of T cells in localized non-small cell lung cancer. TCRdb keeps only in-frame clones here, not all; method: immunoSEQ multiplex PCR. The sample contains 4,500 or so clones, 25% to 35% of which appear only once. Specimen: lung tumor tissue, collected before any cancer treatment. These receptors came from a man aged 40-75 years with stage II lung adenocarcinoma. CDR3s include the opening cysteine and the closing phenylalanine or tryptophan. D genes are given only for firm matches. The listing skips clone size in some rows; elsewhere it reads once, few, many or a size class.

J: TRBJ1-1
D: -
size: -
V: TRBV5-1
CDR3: CASSLDGRQNTEAFF
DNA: TGCGCCAGCAGCTTGGACGGACGGCAGAACACTGAAGCTTTCTTT

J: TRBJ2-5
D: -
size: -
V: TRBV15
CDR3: CATSPSSGGETQYF
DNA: TGTGCCACCAGCCCTTCGAGTGGGGGGGAGACCCAGTACTTC

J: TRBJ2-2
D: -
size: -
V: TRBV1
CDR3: CASSQESGRRGELFF
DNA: TGCGCCAGCAGCCAGGAGAGCGGCCGGCGGGGGGAGCTGTTTTTT

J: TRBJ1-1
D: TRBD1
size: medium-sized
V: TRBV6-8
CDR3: CASSAGTAGRTEAFF
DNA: TGTGCCAGCAGTGCCGGGACAGCCGGTCGGACTGAAGCTTTCTTT

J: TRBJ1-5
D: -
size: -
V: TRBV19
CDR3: CASSIGPLSRGSNQPQHF
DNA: TGTGCCAGTAGTATAGGGCCTTTATCGAGGGGGAGCAATCAGCCCCAGCATTTT

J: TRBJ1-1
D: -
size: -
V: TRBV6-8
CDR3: CASSLDTRAGNTEAFF
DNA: TGTGCCAGCAGCCTGGACACCCGAGCAGGGAACACTGAAGCTTTCTTT

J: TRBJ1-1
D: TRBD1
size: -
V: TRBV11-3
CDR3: CASSFPTGNPTEAFF
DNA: TGTGCCAGCAGCTTCCCGACAGGGAATCCCACTGAAGCTTTCTTT

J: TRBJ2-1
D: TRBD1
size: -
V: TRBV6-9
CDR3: CASSRQGFSYNEQFF
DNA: TGTGCCAGCAGTCGACAGGGGTTCTCCTACAATGAGCAGTTCTTC

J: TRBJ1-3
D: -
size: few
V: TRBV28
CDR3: CASSLSAPGNTIYF
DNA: TGTGCCAGCAGTTTATCTGCCCCGGGAAACACCATATATTTT

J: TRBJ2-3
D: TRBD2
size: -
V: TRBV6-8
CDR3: CASSSSSGSSTDTQYF
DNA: TGTGCCAGCAGTTCCTCTAGCGGATCTAGCACAGATACGCAGTATTTT

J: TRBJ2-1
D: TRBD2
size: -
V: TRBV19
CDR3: CASSAGLAGVGYNEQFF
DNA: TGTGCCAGTAGTGCGGGACTAGCGGGAGTTGGCTACAATGAGCAGTTCTTC

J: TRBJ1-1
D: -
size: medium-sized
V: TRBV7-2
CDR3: CASSSPMNTEAFF
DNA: TGTGCCAGCAGCTCCCCGATGAACACTGAAGCTTTCTTT

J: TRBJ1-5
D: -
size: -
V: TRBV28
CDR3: CASGETGSTGQPQHF
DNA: TGTGCCAGCGGGGAGACAGGATCAACAGGGCAGCCCCAGCATTTT

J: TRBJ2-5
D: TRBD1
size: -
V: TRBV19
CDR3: CASSITPDRAETQYF
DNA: TGTGCCAGTAGTATAACCCCCGACAGGGCGGAGACCCAGTACTTC

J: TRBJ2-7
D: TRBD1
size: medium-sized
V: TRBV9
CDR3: CASSVGQGTYEQYF
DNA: TGTGCCAGCAGCGTCGGACAGGGAACCTACGAGCAGTACTTC

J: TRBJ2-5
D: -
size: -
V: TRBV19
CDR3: CASSPPGETQYF
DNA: TGTGCCAGTAGTCCACCCGGAGAGACCCAGTACTTC

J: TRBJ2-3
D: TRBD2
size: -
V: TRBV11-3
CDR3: CASSLRTSGLSTDTQYF
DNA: TGTGCCAGCAGCTTAAGGACTAGCGGGCTTAGCACAGATACGCAGTATTTT

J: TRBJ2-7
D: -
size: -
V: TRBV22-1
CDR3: CASSRRGSSDRGTYEQYF
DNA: TGTGCCAGCAGCCGGAGAGGGAGCTCAGACAGGGGAACCTACGAGCAGTACTTC